This T cell receptor beta chain was sequenced during a study of T cell repertoires in cytomegalovirus infection. TCRdb reanalysed the reads using MiXCR and keeps one entry per CDR3 protein. The repertoire includes more than 650,000 distinct CDR3 sequences, 35% to 45% of them detected once, and roughly 2.8% sits in the top ten. The CDR3 runs 14 residues. Per germline, CDR1 MNHEY and CDR2 SMNVEV (reference sequence). J lost 4 bases, V lost 4 bases, and 6 bases had no gene match. Sequenced input: PBMCs. The source is a human donor in good health (CMV status not recorded). Some clones in this sample may be carry-over from other donors' samples. The chain employs TRBV27 and TRBJ2-7; 8 nucleotides agree with TRBD1. This chain's CDR3 is CASSSWTGLYEQYF. The CDR3 nucleotides read TGTGCCAGCAGTTCTTGGACAGGGTTATACGAGCAGTACTTC.